This record concerns one TCR beta chain sequence. This clone's antigen is unknown. No base-level quality is on record; no much larger clone is a single base apart. TCR repertoires of sorted CD4+ and CD8+ blood T cells from severe aplastic anemia patients and healthy subjects were deep-sequenced in the study. Ficoll-Paque density gradient centrifugation was used to isolate peripheral blood mononuclear cells. Before DNA extraction, CD4+ and CD8+ T cells were sorted by FACS or by magnetic beads. This specimen belongs to a study of CD8+CD57+ T cells in acquired aplastic anemia (dated by TCRdb to 2017 to 2018). Looking at the study overall: A mean of around 3.2 ug of DNA, ranging from about 0.19 to 27.4 ug, was extracted from sorted CD4+ and CD8+ cells. Healthy donor samples averaged roughly 10 million reads for CD4+ and under 14 million for CD8+ cells. Here is what the overall study found, with its caveats: CD8+ Simpson's diversity did not differ significantly between patients and healthy controls (P=0.060). Although under 35 CD8+ CDR3 sequences were shared by patients and controls, these sequences appeared highly expressed in patients and within the immunodominant clones of patients.

Genomic DNA served as template for TCR beta VDJ combination and CDR3 sequence profiling. TCR repertoire sequencing was run on an Illumina HiSeq 2000. In the authors' own workflow: TRBV/TRBJ rearrangement plots, CDR3 size and DJ length profiles, and Simpson's diversity index were used to evaluate the repertoires. The immunodominant clone was defined as the most abundant DNA sequence in deep sequencing data. CDR3 amino acid sequences were screened for sharing across subjects and compared with published repertoires and the VDJdb database. TCRdb applied fastp at Q25 and MiXCR to the public reads, then kept only in-frame beta chains. A single entry per CDR3 protein holds the most common genes and DNA from its merged rows. The V and J calls here are based on TCRdb, not the publication. The sample has roughly 190,000 distinct CDR3 sequences on record, roughly half of them singletons. Roughly 15% of the sample rests with the top ten.

From the germline V gene (reference sequence), CDR1 is SEHNR and CDR2 is FQNEAQ. Trimmed from V: 5 bases; trimmed from J: 2 bases; junction bases lacking a gene match: 12. The CDR3 runs 18 amino acids, cysteine and phenylalanine included. The CDR3 DNA has 54 bases and is translated from base 1. Input material: sorted CD4+, CD8+, or CD8+CD57+ T cells (not recorded which) from PBMCs. The origin of this receptor is a human donor in good health, serving as a control. The chain joins TRBV7-9 to TRBJ2-3, and 11 junctional nucleotides match TRBD2. The bases are TGTGCCAGCAGCCCACGAGGGGGTAGCGGGGGGGCCACAGATACGCAGTATTTT. The translation is CASSPRGGSGGATDTQYF.